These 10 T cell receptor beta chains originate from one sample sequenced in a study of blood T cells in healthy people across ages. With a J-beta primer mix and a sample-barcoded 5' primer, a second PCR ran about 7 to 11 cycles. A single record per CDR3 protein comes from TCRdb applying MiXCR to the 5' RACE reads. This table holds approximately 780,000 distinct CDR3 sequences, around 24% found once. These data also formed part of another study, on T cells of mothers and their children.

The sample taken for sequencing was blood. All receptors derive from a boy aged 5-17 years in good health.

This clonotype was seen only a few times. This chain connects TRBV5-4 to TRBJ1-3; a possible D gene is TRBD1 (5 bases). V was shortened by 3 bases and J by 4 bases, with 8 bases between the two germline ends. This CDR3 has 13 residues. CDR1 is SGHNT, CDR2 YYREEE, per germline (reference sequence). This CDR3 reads CASSSDRGNTIYF. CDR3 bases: TGTGCCAGCAGCTCTGACAGAGGAAACACCATATATTTT.

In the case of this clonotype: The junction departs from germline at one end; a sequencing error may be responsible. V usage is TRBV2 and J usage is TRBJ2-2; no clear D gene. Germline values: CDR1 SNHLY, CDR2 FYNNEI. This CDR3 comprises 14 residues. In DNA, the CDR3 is TGTGCCAGCAGTGTTGTATCGAACACCCGGGAGCTGTTTTTT. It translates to CASSVVSNTRELFF.

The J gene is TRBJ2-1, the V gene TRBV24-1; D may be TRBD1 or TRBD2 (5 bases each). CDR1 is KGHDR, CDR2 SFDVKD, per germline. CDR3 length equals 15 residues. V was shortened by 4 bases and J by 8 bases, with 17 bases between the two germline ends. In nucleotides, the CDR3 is TGTGCCACCAGTGAGTCCGGGACGGCGAAAGATGAGCAGTTCTTC. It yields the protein CATSESGTAKDEQFF.

The CDR3 nucleotides read TGCAGTGCTAGTCCCAGGGACAGGGGGCTCGGCCCGGGCGGCTACACCTTC. It yields the protein CSASPRDRGLGPGGYTF. This sequence joins TRBV20-1 and TRBJ1-2; 12 bases map to TRBD1. The germline V gene has CDR1 DFQATT and CDR2 SNEGSKA (reference sequence). The CDR3 loop spans 17 amino acids. The V gene end was trimmed by 3 bases and the J gene end by 8 bases; junction bases not matched to a gene: 16.

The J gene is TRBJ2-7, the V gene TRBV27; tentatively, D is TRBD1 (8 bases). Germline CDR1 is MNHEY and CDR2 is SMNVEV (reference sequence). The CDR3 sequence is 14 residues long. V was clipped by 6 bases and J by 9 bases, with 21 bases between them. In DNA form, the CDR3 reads TGTGCCAGCAGCGGTCGTCAGGGGGCGGGGGCGCAGTACTTC. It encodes CASSGRQGAGAQYF.

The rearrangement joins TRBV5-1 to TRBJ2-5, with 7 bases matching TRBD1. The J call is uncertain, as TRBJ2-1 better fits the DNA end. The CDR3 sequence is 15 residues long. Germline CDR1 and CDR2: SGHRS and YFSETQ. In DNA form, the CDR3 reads TGCGCCAGCAGCTCTGACAGGGTGGGTATCAATGAGCAGTTCTTC. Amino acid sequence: CASSSDRVGINEQFF.

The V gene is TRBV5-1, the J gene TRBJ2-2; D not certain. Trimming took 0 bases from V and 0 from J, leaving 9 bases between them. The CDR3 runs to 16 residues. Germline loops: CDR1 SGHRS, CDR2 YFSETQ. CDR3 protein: CASSLVAATNTGELFF. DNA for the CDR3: TGCGCCAGCAGCTTGGTCGCAGCCACGAACACCGGGGAGCTGTTTTTT.

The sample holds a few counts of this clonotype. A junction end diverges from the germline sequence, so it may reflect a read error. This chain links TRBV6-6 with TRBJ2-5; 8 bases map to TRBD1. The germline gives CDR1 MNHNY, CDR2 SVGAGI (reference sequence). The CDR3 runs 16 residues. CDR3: CASSYGSGTGEETQCF. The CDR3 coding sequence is TGTGCCAGCAGCTACGGTTCCGGGACAGGAGAGGAGACCCAGTGCTTC.

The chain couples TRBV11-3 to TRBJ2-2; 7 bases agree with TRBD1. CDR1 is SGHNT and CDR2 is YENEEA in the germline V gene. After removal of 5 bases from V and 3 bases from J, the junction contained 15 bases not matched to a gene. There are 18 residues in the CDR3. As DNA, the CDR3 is TGTGCCAGCAGCGGAGACAGGGCCCCACCAAAGGACACCGGGGAGCTGTTTTTT. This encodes CASSGDRAPPKDTGELFF. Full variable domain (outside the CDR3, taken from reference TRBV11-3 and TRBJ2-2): EAGVVQSPRYKIIEKKQPVAFWCNPISGHNTLYWYLQNLGQGPELLIRYENEEAVDDSQLPKDRFSAERLKGVDSTLKIQPAELGDSAVYLCASSGDRAPPKDTGELFFGEGSRLTVL.

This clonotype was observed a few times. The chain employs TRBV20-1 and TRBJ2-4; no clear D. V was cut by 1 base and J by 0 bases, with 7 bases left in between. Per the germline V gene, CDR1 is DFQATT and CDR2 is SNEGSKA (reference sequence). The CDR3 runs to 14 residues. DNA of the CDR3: TGCAGTGCTAGAGGGAGACTAGCCAAAAACATTCAGTACTTC. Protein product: CSARGRLAKNIQYF.